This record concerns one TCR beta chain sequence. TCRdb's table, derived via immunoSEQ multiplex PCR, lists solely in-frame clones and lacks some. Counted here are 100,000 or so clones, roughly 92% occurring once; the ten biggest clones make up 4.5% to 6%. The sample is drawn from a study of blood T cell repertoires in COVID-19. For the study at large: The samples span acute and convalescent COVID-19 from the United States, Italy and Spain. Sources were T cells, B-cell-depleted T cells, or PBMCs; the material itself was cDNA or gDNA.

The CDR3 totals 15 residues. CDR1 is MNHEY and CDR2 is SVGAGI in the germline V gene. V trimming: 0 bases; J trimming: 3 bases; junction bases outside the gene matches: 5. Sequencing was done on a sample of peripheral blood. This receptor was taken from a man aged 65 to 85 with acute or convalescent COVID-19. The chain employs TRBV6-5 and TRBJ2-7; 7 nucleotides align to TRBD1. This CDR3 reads CASSYSAGGGYEQYF. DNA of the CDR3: TGTGCCAGCAGTTACTCGGCAGGGGGTGGCTACGAGCAGTACTTC.